The clone carrying this T cell receptor (beta chain) is termed large. Its antigen is still unknown. A mixed TRB-A/B primer pool amplified rearranged TRB by multiplex touch-down PCR. Using its own MiXCR run on the multiplex PCR reads, TCRdb lists one record per CDR3 protein. The data hold 2,500 to 3,500 distinct CDR3 sequences, with around 28% observed a single time. This sample is part of a study of T cell repertoires in aging, cancer and after chemotherapy. Study-wide results and limits: The repertoire data cannot show anything about immunological memory following chemotherapy.

V was clipped by 3 bases and J by 6 bases, with 13 bases between them. The germline gives CDR1 LNHDA, CDR2 SQIVND (reference sequence). The CDR3 contains 14 residues. TCR beta rearrangements were amplified from peripheral blood genomic DNA. The chain carries TRBV19 and TRBJ2-3, with D uncertain. The source material was blood. The TCR originated in a human donor with a solid tumor. CDR3 in DNA: TGTGCCAGTAGTATGAGCACCATAGGGGATACGCAGTATTTT. This translates into CASSMSTIGDTQYF.